Given below is one T cell receptor (beta chain) in context. This clonotype turned up a few times. Its recognized antigen is unknown. No qualities accompany the bases; no much larger clone lies one base away. To prepare the library, 5' RACE was applied. Sequencing took place on a NextSeq 500. To correct for sequencing error and PCR bias, the TCR library protocol tagged individual cDNA molecules with unique molecular identifiers. Both TCR alpha and beta chains were sequenced, and tight co-correlation was observed between alpha and beta sequence abundances in each sample. As for the original processing: V gene, J gene and CDR3 annotation of TCR sequences was performed with Decombinator V4. Expanded TCRs were defined as changing significantly between any two time points under a Poisson model with p below 0.0001. TCR abundances were normalised to the total number of TCRs sequenced per sample and were expressed as counts per million. MAIT TCRs were defined by TRAV1-2 paired with TRAJ12, TRAJ20 or TRAJ33, and iNKT TCRs by TRAV10 paired with TRAJ18. VDJdb, accessed 1 November 2021, was searched for CMV, EBV and SARS-CoV-2 annotated TCRs, with TCRs annotated for multiple antigens excluded. Using fastp trimming at Q25 and MiXCR clonotype assembly, TCRdb reanalyzed the public sequencing data and kept in-frame beta chains. Rows are combined by CDR3 protein, so each entry shows the most common genes and DNA. The V and J calls follow TCRdb's processing rather than the paper's. The sample yields 100,000 to 150,000 distinct CDR3 sequences; more than 13% were counted once. The ten largest clones add up to roughly 22% of the sample.

There are 15 amino acids in the CDR3, from cysteine to phenylalanine inclusive. The only DNA kept is the CDR3, 45 bases in frame from the first base. CDR1 SGHRS and CDR2 YFSETQ were looked up in the germline V gene. Trimming at the junction amounts to 3 bases on V and 3 bases on J, and the germline ends lie 15 bases apart. This entry belongs to a study of early T cells in non-severe SARS-CoV-2 infection (dated by TCRdb to about 2021). Regarding the study in general: Because TCR sequencing was done on bulk RNA from unsorted whole blood, the alpha and beta chains could not be paired.

Set within a cohort of healthcare workers in London, UK, this nested case-control study involved weekly PCR testing of nasopharyngeal swabs along with blood sampling. Healthcare workers were recruited during the week of the UK lockdown, between 23 and 31 March 2020, and followed weekly for up to roughly 16 weeks. General study outcomes and caveats: VDJdb matching was skewed toward anti-spike CD8 responses, so virus-specific expansions were likely underestimated and private and CD4 specificities were missed.

The sequenced sample was whole blood. The TCR was taken from an adult who was a healthcare worker with PCR-confirmed SARS-CoV-2 infection or an uninfected control (not recorded which). The chain links TRBV5-1 with TRBJ1-1, with the D gene not confidently named. The nucleotide sequence is TGCGCCAGCAGCTCCAGTGTAAGCAGTGACACTGAAGCTTTCTTT. Its protein is CASSSSVSSDTEAFF.